These T cell receptor beta chains were read from a single sample in a study of blood T cells in healthy people across ages. TCRdb recomputed calls from the 5' RACE reads with MiXCR, one row per CDR3 protein. The table lists about 1.8 million distinct CDR3 sequences, 49% of them singletons. Sample: blood. The receptors stem from a woman in her thirties or forties in good health. Each CDR3 is given with its conserved first and last residue. D genes are given only for firm matches.

>NA|15|TRBV6-2/TRBV6-3
CASRADTPNTGELFF
>TRBD2|14|TRBV28
CASSPPGFGGSRYF
>TRBD1|15|TRBV7-2
CASSHETGASYEQYF
>NA|13|TRBV15
CATSREERYEAFF
>TRBD1|19|TRBV6-1
CASDYLWDRVSHDNYGYTF
>TRBD2|15|TRBV7-2
CASSPISGRVNEQFF
>TRBD2|16|TRBV7-2
CASSRALAGGTDTQYF
>NA|15|TRBV7-2
CASTPGRRKNTEAFF
>NA|14|TRBV7-2
CASSIRGNGETQYF
>NA|15|TRBV6-5
CASSYSRDPTYGYTF
>NA|14|TRBV25-1
CASSEFSNSYEQYF
>TRBD1|15|TRBV7-2
CASSLRTGQGYGYTF
>NA|16|TRBV20-1
CSASRGLREGTDTQYF
>NA|17|TRBV28
CASSFEVKGDLTDTQYF
>NA|15|TRBV3-1
CASSSELVYSYEQYF
>NA|13|TRBV11-2
CASSSTTALPQYF
>NA|13|TRBV6-2/TRBV6-3
CASSFKGRQPQHF